One sample yielded the 18 T cell receptor beta chains listed below, sequenced in a study of blood T cell repertoires in COVID-19. Assay used: immunoSEQ multiplex PCR; TCRdb lists only in-frame clones, some missing. The repertoire has 140,000 or so clones, more than 75% of them found once; the top ten carry 4.2%. The sequencing sample was made of peripheral blood. These receptor sequences come from a man between 60 and 75 years old with acute or convalescent COVID-19.

This rearrangement joins TRBV2 to TRBJ1-1, with D tentatively TRBD1 (5 bases). Germline V gene lookup returns CDR1 SNHLY and CDR2 FYNNEI. There are 12 residues in the CDR3. V shed 5 bases and J shed 6 bases, with 10 bases lying between them. The CDR3 protein is CASSPGTAEAFF. As DNA, the CDR3 is TGTGCCAGCAGTCCTGGGACTGCTGAAGCTTTCTTT.

A remark on this clone: Other DNA sequences of this sample code for an identical CDR3. The V call is TRBV30, the J call TRBJ2-5, with TRBD1 as a possible D gene (6 bases). V was cut by 0 bases and J by 4 bases, with 9 bases left in between. The length of the CDR3 is 13 residues. Germline V lookup: CDR1 GTSNPN, CDR2 SVGIG (reference sequence). CDR3 sequence reads: CAWSVQGGETQYF. In DNA form, the CDR3 reads TGTGCCTGGAGTGTACAGGGTGGAGAGACCCAGTACTTC.

The V and J genes are TRBV20-1 and TRBJ2-7, with 7 bases lining up with TRBD1. The junction had 5 bases not matched to a gene; V was cut back by 6 bases and J by 6 bases. The CDR3 spans 11 residues. Germline values: CDR1 DFQATT, CDR2 SNEGSKA (reference sequence). CDR3 loop: CSAYRGSEQYF. For the CDR3, the DNA is TGCAGTGCCTACAGGGGTAGCGAGCAGTACTTC.

This clone was recorded a few times. The rearrangement links TRBV28 to TRBJ2-7, with 10 bases aligning to TRBD2. CDR3 size: 15 residues. Germline CDR1 MDHEN, CDR2 SYDVKM. The ends lost 4 bases at V and 0 bases at J; junction bases unmatched: 3. Written as DNA, the CDR3 is TGTGCCAGCAGTTCCCCTAGCGGGAGCTCCTACGAGCAGTACTTC. Protein: CASSSPSGSSYEQYF.

The chain is built from TRBV28 and TRBJ1-6; D not certain. CDR3 length: 15 amino acids. Trimming removed 5 bases at V and 7 bases at J, with 15 bases between. Germline-derived CDR1 and CDR2 are MDHEN and SYDVKM. CDR3 nucleotides: TGTGCCAGCAGTCTAGATAACCTCGGGAATTCACCCCTCCACTTT. It yields the protein CASSLDNLGNSPLHF.

This clone appeared a single time. The chain joins TRBV19 to TRBJ2-7; 7 positions agree with TRBD2. The length of the CDR3 is 14 residues. CDR1 is LNHDA and CDR2 is SQIVND in the germline V gene (reference sequence). J lost 0 bases, V lost 3 bases, and 2 bases had no gene match. For the CDR3, the DNA is TGTGCCAGTAGTATGGGAGGGTTCTCCTACGAGCAGTACTTC. It translates to CASSMGGFSYEQYF.

This rearrangement joins TRBV29-1 to TRBJ2-5, with D maybe TRBD1 (5 bases). Between the trimmed V and J ends, which lost 3 bases and 5 bases, there was a span of 10 bases. The germline V gene has CDR1 SQVTM and CDR2 ANQGSEA. The CDR3 spans 12 residues. CDR3 in amino acids: CSVDRDGETQYF. In DNA form, the CDR3 reads TGCAGCGTTGACAGGGATGGGGAGACCCAGTACTTC.

The V and J genes are TRBV11-2 and TRBJ2-2, with TRBD2 identical over 7 bases. V lost 0 bases to trimming and J lost 1 base; unmatched junction nucleotides: 2. Germline V gene lookup returns CDR1 SGHAT and CDR2 FQNNGV. The CDR3 runs 16 residues. CDR3: CASSLEAGENTGELFF. The CDR3 DNA is TGTGCCAGCAGCTTAGAGGCGGGGGAGAACACCGGGGAGCTGTTTTTT.

The chain recombines TRBV19 with TRBJ1-2, with D unresolved. The CDR3 runs to 15 residues. V lost 0 bases to trimming and J lost 8 bases, with 16 bases between them. Germline loops: CDR1 LNHDA, CDR2 SQIVND (reference sequence). This CDR3 reads CASSIEAQNRRGYTF. CDR3 coding DNA: TGTGCCAGTAGTATAGAAGCCCAGAACAGAAGAGGCTACACCTTC. The variable domain in full, completed from reference TRBV19 and TRBJ1-2, reads DGGITQSPKYLFRKEGQNVTLSCEQNLNHDAMYWYRQDPGQGLRLIYYSQIVNDFQKGDIAEGYSVSREKKESFPLTVTSAQKNPTAFYLCASSIEAQNRRGYTFGSGTRLTVV.

The chain couples TRBV5-1 to TRBJ1-1, with D unclear. The CDR3 sequence is 14 residues long. Germline lookup yields CDR1 SGHRS and CDR2 YFSETQ. V lost 0 bases to trimming and J lost 1 base, with 7 bases between them. For the CDR3, the DNA is TGCGCCAGCAGCTTGGGACTTACGAACACTGAAGCTTTCTTT. As protein: CASSLGLTNTEAFF.

This clone has a handful of counts. The chain employs TRBV7-2 and TRBJ2-1, with TRBD2 matching over 7 bases. Trimming cost V 0 bases and J 6 bases; bases outside gene matches: 5. CDR1 is SGHTA, CDR2 FQGNSA, per germline. This CDR3 comprises 15 residues. CDR3 DNA: TGTGCCAGCAGCTTAGCCAGGCTAGCGGTCAATGAGCAGTTCTTC. It is translated as CASSLARLAVNEQFF.

The rearrangement links TRBV30 to TRBJ2-1, with 7 bases identical to TRBD2. The trim removed 1 base at V and 0 bases at J, leaving 6 bases unmatched. CDR1 is GTSNPN, CDR2 SVGIG, per germline (reference sequence). The CDR3 runs to 16 residues. The CDR3 here is CAWSGVGGSSYNEQFF. The CDR3 coding sequence is TGTGCCTGGAGTGGGGTGGGCGGGAGCTCCTACAATGAGCAGTTCTTC.

The chain links TRBV6-2 or TRBV6-3 to TRBJ2-1; 11 bases line up with TRBD1. The length of the CDR3 is 16 residues. Trimming took 5 bases from V and 8 from J; bases not matched to a gene: 11. The germline CDR1 and CDR2 sequences are MNHEY and SVGEGT. In DNA, the CDR3 is TGTGCCAGCAGTGATCGGACAGGGGGCATCGGTGATGAGCAGTTCTTC. It specifies CASSDRTGGIGDEQFF.

This chain uses TRBV24-1 with TRBJ2-3; 11 bases are a match to TRBD2. Per the germline V gene, CDR1 is KGHDR and CDR2 is SFDVKD. Unmatched junction bases numbered 6, after V lost 4 bases and J lost 1 base. The CDR3 runs 17 residues. CDR3 in DNA: TGTGCCACCAGTGACGCCGCGACTAGCGGGGGCACAGATACGCAGTATTTT. It translates to CATSDAATSGGTDTQYF.

This rearrangement joins TRBV9 to TRBJ1-6; 9 bases match TRBD1. CDR1 is SGDLS and CDR2 is YYNGEE in the germline V gene. The CDR3 is 13 residues long. The ends lost 5 bases at V and 10 bases at J; junction bases unmatched: 4. CDR3 DNA: TGTGCCAGCAGGGGACAGGGTAACTCACCCCTCCACTTT. Its protein product is CASRGQGNSPLHF.

The J gene is TRBJ2-2, the V gene TRBV14; perhaps TRBD1 as D (5 bases). There are 15 residues in the CDR3. V lost 1 base and J lost 4, with 10 bases in between. Germline loops: CDR1 SGHDN, CDR2 FVKESK. The CDR3 reads CASSQAPRATGELFF. The CDR3 region has the DNA TGTGCCAGCAGCCAAGCCCCCAGGGCCACCGGGGAGCTGTTTTTT.

The CDR3 loop is CASSLRNPMNTGELFF. The CDR3 DNA reads as TGCGCCAGCAGCTTGAGAAACCCTATGAACACCGGGGAGCTGTTTTTT. This chain joins TRBV5-1 and TRBJ2-2; D is ambiguous. From germline, CDR1 is SGHRS and CDR2 YFSETQ. The CDR3 consists of 16 residues. The germline V and J ends were trimmed by 1 base and 1 base, with 11 bases remaining between them.

The chain recombines TRBV19 with TRBJ1-3, with 8 bases lining up with TRBD1. Germline lookup yields CDR1 LNHDA and CDR2 SQIVND (reference sequence). The V gene end was trimmed by 6 bases and the J gene end by 5 bases; junction bases not matched to a gene: 6. This CDR3 has 14 residues. The chain's CDR3 is CASSVDRGRNTIYF. The CDR3 nucleotides are TGTGCCAGTAGCGTCGACAGGGGAAGAAACACCATATATTTT.